This T cell receptor beta chain was recorded in a study of TIL therapy for anti-PD-1-resistant metastatic lung cancer. Study context: Most patients had lung adenocarcinoma.

This clone was seen just once. The libraries were made with immunoSEQ v3. Sequencing used immunoSEQ multiplex PCR; TCRdb keeps in-frame clones, though not all of them. In the table there are some 60,000 clones, around 67% of which are singletons. This CDR3 has 17 amino acids. Germline V gene sequence: CDR1 MNHEY, CDR2 SMNVEV (reference sequence). The J segment lost 0 bases and the V segment lost 8 bases, leaving 14 bases of the junction unmatched. Time point denoted: pre-treatment sample, taken before nivolumab and TIL therapy. This TCR derives from a person between 30 and 79 years old with non-small cell lung cancer. This chain connects TRBV27 to TRBJ2-7, with TRBD1 matching over 9 bases. The source was blood, collected at baseline. CDR3 nucleotide sequence: TGTGCCAGCCGGGGGACAGGGCCTACACTACTCTCCTACGAGCAGTACTTC. Translating it yields CASRGTGPTLLSYEQYF.